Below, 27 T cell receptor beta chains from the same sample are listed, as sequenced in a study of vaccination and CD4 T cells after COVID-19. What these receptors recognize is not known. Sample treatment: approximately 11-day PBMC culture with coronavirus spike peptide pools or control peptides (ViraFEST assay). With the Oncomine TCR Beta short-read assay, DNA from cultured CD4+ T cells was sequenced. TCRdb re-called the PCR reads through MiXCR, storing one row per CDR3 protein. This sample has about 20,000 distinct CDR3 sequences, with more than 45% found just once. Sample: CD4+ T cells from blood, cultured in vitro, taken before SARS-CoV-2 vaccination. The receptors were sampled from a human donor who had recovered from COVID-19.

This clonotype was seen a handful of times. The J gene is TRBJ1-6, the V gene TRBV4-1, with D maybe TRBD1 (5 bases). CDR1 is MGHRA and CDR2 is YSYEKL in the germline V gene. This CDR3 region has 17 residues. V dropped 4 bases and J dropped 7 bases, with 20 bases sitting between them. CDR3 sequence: CASSPEERRGLNSPLHF. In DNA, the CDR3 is TGCGCCAGCAGCCCAGAAGAACGACGGGGGTTGAATTCACCCCTCCACTTT.

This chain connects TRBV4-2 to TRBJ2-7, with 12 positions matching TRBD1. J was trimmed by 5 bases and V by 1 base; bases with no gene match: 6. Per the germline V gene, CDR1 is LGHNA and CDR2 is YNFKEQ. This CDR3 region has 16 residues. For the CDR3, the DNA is TGTGCCAGCAGCCAAGCCGGGACAGGGGGCGTGAACGAGCAGTACTTC. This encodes CASSQAGTGGVNEQYF.

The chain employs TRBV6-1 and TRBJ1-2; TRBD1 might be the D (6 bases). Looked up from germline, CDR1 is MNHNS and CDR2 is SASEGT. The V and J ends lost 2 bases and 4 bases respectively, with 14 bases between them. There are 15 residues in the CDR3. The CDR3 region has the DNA TGTGCCAGCAGTGAACAGACGGGGGCCGTCTATGGCTACACCTTC. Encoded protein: CASSEQTGAVYGYTF.

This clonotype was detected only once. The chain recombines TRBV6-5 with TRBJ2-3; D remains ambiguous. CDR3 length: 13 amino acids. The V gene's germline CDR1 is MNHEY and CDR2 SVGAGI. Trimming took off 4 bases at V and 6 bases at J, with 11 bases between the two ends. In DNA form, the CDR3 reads TGTGCCAGCAGTTTCGAGAGGTCCGATACGCAGTATTTT. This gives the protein CASSFERSDTQYF.

The CDR3 bases are TGCAGTGCTCGAGCTAAAAGAGGGACTAGCGGAGGCACAGATACGCAGTATTTT. Translated, it gives CSARAKRGTSGGTDTQYF. This chain uses TRBV20-1 with TRBJ2-3, with 11 positions matching TRBD2. The CDR3 runs to 18 residues. J gave up 1 base and V 5 bases, and 14 bases lay outside the gene matches. Germline lookup yields CDR1 DFQATT and CDR2 SNEGSKA (reference sequence).

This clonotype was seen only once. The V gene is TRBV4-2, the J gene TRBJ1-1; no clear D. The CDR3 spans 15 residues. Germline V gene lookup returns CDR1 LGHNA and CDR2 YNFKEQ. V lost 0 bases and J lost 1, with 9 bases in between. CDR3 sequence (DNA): TGTGCCAGCAGCCAAGAATTGTGGACGAACACTGAAGCTTTCTTT. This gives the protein CASSQELWTNTEAFF.

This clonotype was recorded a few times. Written as DNA, the CDR3 is TGTGCCAGCAGTGCCTCTCCGGGACAGGGGCGCAGCTACACCTTC. Translating gives CASSASPGQGRSYTF. The chain recombines TRBV6-1 with TRBJ1-2, with TRBD1 matching over 10 bases. This CDR3 region has 15 residues. The V and J ends lost 4 bases and 9 bases, in that order; junction bases with no gene match: 11. Germline assignment: CDR1 MNHNS and CDR2 SASEGT.

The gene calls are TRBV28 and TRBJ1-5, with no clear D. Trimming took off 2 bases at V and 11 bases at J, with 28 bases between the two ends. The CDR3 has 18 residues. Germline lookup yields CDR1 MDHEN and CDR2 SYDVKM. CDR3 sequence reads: CASSLIMIGTARESSQHF. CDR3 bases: TGTGCCAGCAGTTTAATTATGATTGGCACGGCGAGGGAGTCGTCCCAGCATTTT.

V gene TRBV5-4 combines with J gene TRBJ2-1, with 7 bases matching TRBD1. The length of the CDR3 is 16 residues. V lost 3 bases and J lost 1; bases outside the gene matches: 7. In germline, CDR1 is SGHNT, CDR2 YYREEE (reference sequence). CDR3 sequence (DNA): TGTGCCAGCAGCTCAGGGAAGGGACAGTCCTACAATGAGCAGTTCTTC. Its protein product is CASSSGKGQSYNEQFF.

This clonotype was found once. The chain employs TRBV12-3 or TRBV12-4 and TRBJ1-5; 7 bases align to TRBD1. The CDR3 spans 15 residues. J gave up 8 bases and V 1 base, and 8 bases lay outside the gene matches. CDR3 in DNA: TGTGCCAGCAGTTTAGGGGACAGAACTTGGGAGCCCCAGCATTTT. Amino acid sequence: CASSLGDRTWEPQHF.

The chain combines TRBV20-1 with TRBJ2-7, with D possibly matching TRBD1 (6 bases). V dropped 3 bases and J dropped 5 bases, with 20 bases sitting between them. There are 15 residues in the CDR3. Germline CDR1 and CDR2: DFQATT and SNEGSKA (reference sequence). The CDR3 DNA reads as TGCAGTGCTAGTGTCGGACAGCAAGACTACAACGAGCAGTACTTC. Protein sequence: CSASVGQQDYNEQYF.

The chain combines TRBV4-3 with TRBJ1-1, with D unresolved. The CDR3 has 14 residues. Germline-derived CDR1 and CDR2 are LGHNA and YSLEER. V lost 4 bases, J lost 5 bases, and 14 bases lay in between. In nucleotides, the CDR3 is TGCGCCAGCAGCCTCGGACCGGGCGGGACTGAAGCTTTCTTT. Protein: CASSLGPGGTEAFF.

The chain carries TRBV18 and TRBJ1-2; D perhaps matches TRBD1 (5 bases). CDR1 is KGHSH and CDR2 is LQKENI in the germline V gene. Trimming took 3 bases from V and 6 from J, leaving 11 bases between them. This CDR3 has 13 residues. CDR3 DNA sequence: TGTGCCAGCTCACCTTCCGAGGGGAATGGCTACACCTTC. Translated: CASSPSEGNGYTF.

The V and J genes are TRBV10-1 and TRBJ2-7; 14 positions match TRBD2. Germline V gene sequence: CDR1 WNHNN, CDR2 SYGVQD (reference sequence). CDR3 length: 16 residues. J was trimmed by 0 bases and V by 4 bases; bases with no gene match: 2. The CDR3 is CASSGTSGGNSYEQYF. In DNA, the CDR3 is TGCGCCAGCAGTGGGACTAGCGGGGGGAACTCCTACGAGCAGTACTTC.

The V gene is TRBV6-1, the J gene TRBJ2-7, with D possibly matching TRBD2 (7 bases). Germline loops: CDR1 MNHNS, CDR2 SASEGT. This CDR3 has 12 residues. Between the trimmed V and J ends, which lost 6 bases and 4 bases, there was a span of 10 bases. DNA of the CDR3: TGTGCCAGCAGAGGGGGAGGGTACGAGCAGTACTTC. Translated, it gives CASRGGGYEQYF.

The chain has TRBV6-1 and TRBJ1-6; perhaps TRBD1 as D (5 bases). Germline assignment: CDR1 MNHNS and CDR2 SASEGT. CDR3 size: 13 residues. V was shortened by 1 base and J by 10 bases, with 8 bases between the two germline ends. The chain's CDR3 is CASSEVRESPLHF. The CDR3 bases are TGTGCCAGCAGTGAAGTCAGGGAATCACCCCTCCACTTT.

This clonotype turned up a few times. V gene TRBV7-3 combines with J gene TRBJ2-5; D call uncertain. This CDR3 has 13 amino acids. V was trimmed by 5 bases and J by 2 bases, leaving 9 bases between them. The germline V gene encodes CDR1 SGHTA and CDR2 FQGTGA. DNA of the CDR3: TGTGCCAGCAGCCCCGGAAGTCAAGAGACCCAGTACTTC. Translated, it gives CASSPGSQETQYF.

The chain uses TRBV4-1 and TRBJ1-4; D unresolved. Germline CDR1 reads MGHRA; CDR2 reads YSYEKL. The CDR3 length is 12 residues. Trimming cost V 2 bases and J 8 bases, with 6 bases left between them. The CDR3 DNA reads TGCGCCAGCAGCCAACCGGGGGAAAAACTGTTTTTT. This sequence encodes CASSQPGEKLFF.

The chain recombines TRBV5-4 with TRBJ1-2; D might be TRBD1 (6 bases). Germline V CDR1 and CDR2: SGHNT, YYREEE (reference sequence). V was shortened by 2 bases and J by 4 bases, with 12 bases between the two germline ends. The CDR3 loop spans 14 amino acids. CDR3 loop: CASSFTGGGYGYTF. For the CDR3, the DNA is TGTGCCAGCAGCTTTACGGGAGGGGGCTATGGCTACACCTTC.

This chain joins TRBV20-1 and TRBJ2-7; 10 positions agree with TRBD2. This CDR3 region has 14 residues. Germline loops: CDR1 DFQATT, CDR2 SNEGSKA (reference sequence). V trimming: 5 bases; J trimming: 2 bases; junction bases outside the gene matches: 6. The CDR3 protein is CSASGLAKPYEQYF. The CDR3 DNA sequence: TGCAGTGCTTCGGGACTAGCGAAACCCTACGAGCAGTACTTC.

The CDR3 reads CSARGGTGGYEQYF. The CDR3 DNA is TGCAGTGCTAGAGGGGGCACAGGGGGCTACGAGCAGTACTTC. V gene TRBV20-1 combines with J gene TRBJ2-7; TRBD1 aligns across 8 bases. V dropped 1 base and J dropped 3; count of bases not matched to a gene: 5. Germline V gene data show CDR1 as DFQATT and CDR2 as SNEGSKA (reference sequence). The length of the CDR3 is 14 residues.

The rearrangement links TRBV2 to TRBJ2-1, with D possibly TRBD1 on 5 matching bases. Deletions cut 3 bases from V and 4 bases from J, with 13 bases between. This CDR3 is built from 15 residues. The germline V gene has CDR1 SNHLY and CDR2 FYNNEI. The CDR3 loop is CASSEGQPPYNEQFF. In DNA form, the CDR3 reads TGTGCCAGCAGTGAGGGGCAGCCCCCTTACAATGAGCAGTTCTTC.

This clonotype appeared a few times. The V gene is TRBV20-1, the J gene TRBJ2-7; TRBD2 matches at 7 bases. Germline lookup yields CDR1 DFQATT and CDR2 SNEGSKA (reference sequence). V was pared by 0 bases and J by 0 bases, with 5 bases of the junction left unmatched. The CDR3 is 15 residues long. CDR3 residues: CSARDLGGGSYEQYF. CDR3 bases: TGCAGTGCTAGAGATCTGGGGGGGGGCTCCTACGAGCAGTACTTC.

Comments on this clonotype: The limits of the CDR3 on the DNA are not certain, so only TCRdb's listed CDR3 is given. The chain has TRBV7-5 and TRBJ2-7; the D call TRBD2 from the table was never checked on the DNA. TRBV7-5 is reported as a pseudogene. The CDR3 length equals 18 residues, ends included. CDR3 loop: CISVSEAPLGVREGEQYF.

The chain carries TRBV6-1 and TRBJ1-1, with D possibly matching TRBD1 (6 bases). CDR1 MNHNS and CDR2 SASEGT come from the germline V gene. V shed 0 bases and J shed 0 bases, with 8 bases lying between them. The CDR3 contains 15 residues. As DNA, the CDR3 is TGTGCCAGCAGTGAAGCCCACAGGGTGAACACTGAAGCTTTCTTT. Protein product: CASSEAHRVNTEAFF.

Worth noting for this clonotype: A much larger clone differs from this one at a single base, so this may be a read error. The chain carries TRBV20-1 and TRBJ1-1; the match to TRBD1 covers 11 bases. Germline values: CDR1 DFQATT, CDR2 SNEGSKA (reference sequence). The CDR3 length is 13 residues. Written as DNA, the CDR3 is TGCAGTGCCCCCGGGACAGGGGGGATAGAAGCTTTGTTT. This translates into CSAPGTGGIEALF.

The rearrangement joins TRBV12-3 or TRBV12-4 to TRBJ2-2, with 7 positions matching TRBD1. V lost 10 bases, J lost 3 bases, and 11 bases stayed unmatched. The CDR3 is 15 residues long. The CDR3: CATTLGGRYTGELFF. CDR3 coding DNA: TGTGCCACCACTTTAGGGGGCAGGTACACCGGGGAGCTGTTTTTT.